This TCR beta chain was obtained from a study of STAT5B mutations in CD4+ large granular lymphocyte leukemia (dated by TCRdb to between 2021 and 2022). In the study overall: Among healthy controls, the CDR3 'QG' motif was associated with a particular HLA allele. The study compared the TCRbeta repertoires of patients with CD4+ T-cell large granular lymphocyte leukemia against those of healthy blood donors. Flow cytometry performed on FACSCanto II or FACSVerse showed that the purified fractions had more than 95% purity among lymphocytes. Broad study findings and their caveats: Main leukemic clonotypes were private to each patient, although around 25% of the main leukemic clonotypes were found at low frequency in the non-leukemic repertoires of other patients. Compared with healthy CD4+ repertoires, CD4-sorted patient repertoires appeared more clonal, and this difference remained even after the putative leukemic clones were removed. TRBV06-family usage was enriched among the top patient clones (8/27) compared with healthy controls (2/35). The data were not HLA-matched, and the higher clonality in CD4+ T-LGLL than in CD8+ T-LGLL could be due to the relatively small sample size.

Worth noting for this clone: The clone's antigen remains unknown. Base qualities are not at hand, and no much larger clone is one base apart.

Buffy coats from some 35 blood donors, supplied by the Finnish Red Cross blood service, were used as healthy controls. All TCR-sequenced material derived from peripheral blood: patient blood samples and healthy donor buffy coats. Ficoll-Hypaque gradient centrifugation was used to isolate peripheral blood mononuclear cells. For the healthy controls, CD4+ cells were obtained from buffy coats by magnetic purification. The Gentra Puregene Cell and Tissue kit was used to extract genomic DNA, and a Qubit 2.0 fluorometer was used to measure the amount of genomic DNA. The immunoSEQ assay at survey resolution was used to sequence TCRbeta rearrangements from genomic DNA. In the paper's pipeline: In the TCR sequencing data, the lowest productive clonotype frequency that could be detected was 2.59 x 10-5. Analyses included only productive TCRbeta rearrangements, meaning complete and in-frame sequences. The clonality of each sample was calculated as Simpson clonality in the immunoSEQ Analyzer version 3.0. Clones were binned by frequency as very rare, small, medium, large (1-20%) or hyperexpanded (>20%). Generation probabilities were estimated with OLGA 1.2.3, V-gene circos plots were made with VDJtools, specificities were searched in VDJdb, and CDR3 motifs were identified with GLIPH. Held by TCRdb, this immuneACCESS table contains in-frame sequences only and omits some clones. Under half of the omission traces to an unresolved V gene where checked; the cause of the rest is unknown. The V and J calls and the clone size are those of that table, but D and trimming were determined from the DNA. Recorded for this sample are roughly 36,000 clones; roughly 71% of them occurred a single time. Approximately 2.7% of the sample comes from the top ten.

V was cut back by 0 bases and J by 3 bases, leaving a gap of 14 bases between them. The germline V gene encodes CDR1 LNHNV and CDR2 YYDKDF (reference sequence). The CDR3 measures 16 amino acids from cysteine to phenylalanine. Kept here is only the CDR3 DNA, which spans 48 bases and is read in frame from base 1. The chain is made from TRBV15 and TRBJ1-1; the D gene cannot be resolved reliably. The sequenced material came from CD4+ T cells from blood buffy coats. The TCR originated in a human donor in good health. The sequenced DNA is TGTGCCACCAGCAGAGATCTAGGGTGGATCGACACTGAAGCTTTCTTT. Translation gives CATSRDLGWIDTEAFF. Joined to the reference TRBV15 and TRBJ1-1 proteins, this CDR3 gives the full variable domain: DAMVIQNPRYQVTQFGKPVTLSCSQTLNHNVMYWYQQKSSQAPKLLFHYYDKDFNNEADTPDNFQSRRPNTSFCFLDIRSPGLGDTAMYLCATSRDLGWIDTEAFFGQGTRLTVV.